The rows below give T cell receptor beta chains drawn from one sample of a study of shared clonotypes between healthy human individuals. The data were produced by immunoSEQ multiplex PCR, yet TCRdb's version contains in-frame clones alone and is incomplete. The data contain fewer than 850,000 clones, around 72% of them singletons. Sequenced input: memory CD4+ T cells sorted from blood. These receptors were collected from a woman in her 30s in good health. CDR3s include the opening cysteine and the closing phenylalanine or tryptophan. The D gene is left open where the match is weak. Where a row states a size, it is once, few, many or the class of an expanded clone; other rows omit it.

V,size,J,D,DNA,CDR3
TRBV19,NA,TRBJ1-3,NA,TGTGCCAGTAGTATAGATCGCATGACGGTACATTTT,CASSIDRMTVHF
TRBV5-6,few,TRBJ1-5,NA,TGTGCCAGCAGTGGACCCCCCCAGCCCCAGCATTTT,CASSGPPQPQHF
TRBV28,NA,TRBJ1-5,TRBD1,TGTGCCAGCAGTTTTACGGGACAGGGGGCATTATGGGAGCCCCAGCATTTT,CASSFTGQGALWEPQHF
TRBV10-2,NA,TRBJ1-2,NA,TGCGCCAGCAGTGAGTCGTTCGGGGAAGGAGGCTACACCTTC,CASSESFGEGGYTF
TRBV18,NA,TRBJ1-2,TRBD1,TGTGCCAGCTCACCACAACAGGGGAAGGACTATGGCTACACCTTC,CASSPQQGKDYGYTF
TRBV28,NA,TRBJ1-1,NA,TGTGCCAGCAGCTATCTTTTACGAGCTTTCTTT,CASSYLLRAFF
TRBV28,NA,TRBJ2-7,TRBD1,TGTGCCAGCGGGGACAGGTACGAGCAGTACTTC,CASGDRYEQYF
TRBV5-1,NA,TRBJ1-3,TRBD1,TGCGCCAGCAGCTTGGCACCAGGGGGCGAAGAAAACACCATATATTTT,CASSLAPGGEENTIYF
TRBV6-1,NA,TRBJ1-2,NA,TGTGCCAGCAGTGATCTATCCAGGGGACAAATGGGAGGCTACACCTTC,CASSDLSRGQMGGYTF
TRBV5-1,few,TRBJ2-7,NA,TGCGCCAGCAGCTTGGGGGCCCAGAGGGGTACCTACGAGCAGTACTTC,CASSLGAQRGTYEQYF
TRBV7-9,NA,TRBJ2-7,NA,TGTGCCAGCAGCCCCGGTTTATTCTACGAGCAGTACTTC,CASSPGLFYEQYF
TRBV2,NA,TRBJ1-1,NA,TGTGCCAGCAGTGAACAGGGACCGAACACTGAAGCTTTCTTT,CASSEQGPNTEAFF
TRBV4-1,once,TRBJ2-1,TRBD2,TGCGCCAGCAGCCAAGGGCTGACTAGCGGGACCTACAATGAGCAGTTCTTC,CASSQGLTSGTYNEQFF
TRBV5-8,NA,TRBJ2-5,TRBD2,TGTGCCGCCCCCGCGAGCGGGGGGCAAGAGACCCAGTACTTC,CAAPASGGQETQYF
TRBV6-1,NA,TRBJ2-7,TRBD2,TGTGCCAGCAGTGTGGCGGGAGGGCCCCACGAGCAGTACTTC,CASSVAGGPHEQYF
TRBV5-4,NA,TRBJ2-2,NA,TGTGCCAGCAGCCCGACAACTGTCGGGAGCACCGGGGAGCTGTTTTTT,CASSPTTVGSTGELFF
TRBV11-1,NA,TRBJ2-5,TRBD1,TGTGCCAGCAGCGCCGACAGGGGGCTTTGGGGGGAGACCCAGTACTTC,CASSADRGLWGETQYF
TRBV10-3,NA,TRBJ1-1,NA,TGTGCCATCAGTGGCAGGACCCCGGGGGGCACTGAAGCTTTCTTT,CAISGRTPGGTEAFF
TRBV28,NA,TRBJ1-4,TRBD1,TGTGCCAGCAGTTCTTCCGGGACAGCTAATGAAAAACTGTTTTTT,CASSSSGTANEKLFF
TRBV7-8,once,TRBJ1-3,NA,TGTGCCAGCAGCTTAGTGGGGCTGCTCTCTGGAAACACCATATATTTT,CASSLVGLLSGNTIYF
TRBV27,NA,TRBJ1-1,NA,TGTGCCAGCAGTTTATCGCGGAACACTGAAGCTTTCTTT,CASSLSRNTEAFF
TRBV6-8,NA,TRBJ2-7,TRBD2,TGTGCCAGCATCAATCCTGACAGGACTAGCGATCTTGTTTTGGAGCAGTACTTC,CASINPDRTSDLVLEQYF
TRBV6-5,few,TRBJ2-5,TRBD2,TGTGCCAGCAGTCTCGTAGCGGGAGTAAGAGAGACCCAGTACTTC,CASSLVAGVRETQYF
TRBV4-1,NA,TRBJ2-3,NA,TGCGCCAGCAGCCAAGATCTAGCCCACACGGGAGATACGCAGTATTTT,CASSQDLAHTGDTQYF
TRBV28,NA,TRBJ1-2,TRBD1,TGTGCCAGCACAGGGATGCGACAGGGGGTAGGATATGGCTACACCTTC,CASTGMRQGVGYGYTF
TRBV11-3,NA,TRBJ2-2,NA,TGTGCCAGCAGCGCCGTGGACGGGGAGCTGTTTTTT,CASSAVDGELFF
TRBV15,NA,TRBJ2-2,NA,TGTGCCACCAGCAGAGATCCGGAGACCGGGGAGCTGTTTTTT,CATSRDPETGELFF
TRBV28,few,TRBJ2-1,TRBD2,TGTGCCAGCAGTAAAGCGGGAGGAAACCACAATGAGCAGTTCTTC,CASSKAGGNHNEQFF